The 3 T cell receptor beta chains given below trace back to one sample, sequenced in a study of T cells in Graves' hyperthyroidism and ophthalmopathy. Researchers amplified the TCR beta CDR3 regions from RNA transcripts. HTBI primers were employed in a first-round RT-PCR of the TCR CDR3. TCRdb itself ran the multiplex PCR reads through MiXCR, one entry per CDR3 protein. The sample yields about 760,000 distinct CDR3 sequences, just over 35% seen once. The sequenced sample consisted of blood. All receptors come from a woman aged 40 to 50 with Graves' hyperthyroidism.

The chain links TRBV9 to TRBJ2-2, with unresolved D. Germline V CDR1 and CDR2: SGDLS, YYNGEE. V lost 0 bases to trimming and J lost 6 bases, with 12 bases between them. CDR3 length: 15 residues. CDR3 sequence reads: CASSVVPTVAGELFF. The CDR3 DNA is TGTGCCAGCAGCGTAGTCCCCACCGTGGCCGGGGAGCTGTTTTTT. Using reference TRBV9 and TRBJ2-2 for the parts outside the CDR3, the full variable domain is DSGVTQTPKHLITATGQRVTLRCSPRSGDLSVYWYQQSLDQGLQFLIQYYNGEERAKGNILERFSAQQFPDLHSELNLSSLELGDSALYFCASSVVPTVAGELFFGEGSRLTVL.

This chain's CDR3 is CAIRAGTARYGYTF. The CDR3, as DNA: TGTGCCATCAGGGCCGGGACCGCTCGTTATGGCTACACCTTC. The chain combines TRBV10-3 with TRBJ1-2; perhaps TRBD1 as D (5 bases). This CDR3 spans 14 amino acids. Germline CDR1 is ENHRY and CDR2 is SYGVKD. With 6 bases removed from V and 5 bases from J, the gap between germline ends came to 16 bases.

Remarks on this clonotype: Without the conserved terminal phenylalanine or tryptophan, this CDR3 likely stems from a read error. This chain connects TRBV25-1 to TRBJ1-2, with D possibly TRBD1 on 6 matching bases. The germline V gene encodes CDR1 MGHDK and CDR2 SYGVNS. The V end was cut by 5 bases, the J end by 4 bases, with 23 bases between. This CDR3 comprises 17 residues. The CDR3 DNA is TGTGCCAGCAGTTACGGGCCAGGACAGCGAATCACCTATGGCTACACCCTC. As protein: CASSYGPGQRITYGYTL.